This TCR beta chain was retrieved from a study of T cells after somatic rescue of genetic block. V was clipped by 6 bases and J by 3 bases, with 18 bases between them. The CDR3 is 16 residues long. Germline CDR1 and CDR2: SGHRS and YFSETQ. Clones were sequenced by immunoSEQ multiplex PCR, and TCRdb holds only the in-frame ones, with some missing. The table shows 85,000 to 100,000 clones, with just under 90% occurring only once. This rearrangement joins TRBV5-1 to TRBJ2-2; the D gene is possibly TRBD2 (6 bases). The TCR comes from a woman aged 18-29 years. Input material: peripheral blood mononuclear cells (PBMCs). The CDR3 sequence: CASKRAGNVDTGELFF. The CDR3, as DNA: TGCGCCAGCAAAAGGGCGGGGAATGTGGACACCGGGGAGCTGTTTTTT. The full variable domain, in which reference TRBV5-1 and TRBJ2-2 provide the parts outside the CDR3, is KAGVTQTPRYLIKTRGQQVTLSCSPISGHRSVSWYQQTPGQGLQFLFEYFSETQRNKGNFPGRFSGRQFSNSRSEMNVSTLELGDSALYLCASKRAGNVDTGELFFGEGSRLTVL.